Following are 15 T cell receptor beta chains from one sample sequenced in a study of T cell responses to AZD1222 COVID-19 vaccine. Some clones are missing from TCRdb's copy, which holds only in-frame ones; the method was immunoSEQ multiplex PCR. The sample has more than 150,000 clones, about 87% seen once; the top ten hold 5% to 7.5%. The sequencing here drew on peripheral blood, taken on day 0 of AZD1222 vaccination. The source of these receptors is an adult in good health.

This chain connects TRBV30 to TRBJ1-4; the D gene is possibly TRBD1 (6 bases). CDR3 length: 14 residues. V lost 3 bases to trimming and J lost 10 bases, with 18 bases between them. CDR1 GTSNPN and CDR2 SVGIG come from the germline V gene (reference sequence). CDR3 residues: CAWRPRGVNGKLFF. In nucleotides, the CDR3 is TGTGCCTGGAGACCGAGGGGGGTTAACGGAAAACTGTTTTTT.

The chain links TRBV11-2 to TRBJ1-5; D may be TRBD1 (6 bases). Germline V gene sequence: CDR1 SGHAT, CDR2 FQNNGV. This CDR3 has 13 residues. V lost 5 bases and J lost 5, with 10 bases in between. Here the CDR3 DNA reads TGTGCCAGCAGCCGGGACAACTATCAGCCCCAGCATTTT. Its protein product is CASSRDNYQPQHF.

The genes are TRBV19 and TRBJ1-5; D remains ambiguous. Germline values: CDR1 LNHDA, CDR2 SQIVND (reference sequence). This CDR3 contains 13 residues. V gave up 6 bases and J gave up 2 bases, with 8 bases separating them. CDR3 region: CASRSGRNQPQHF. CDR3 nucleotide sequence: TGTGCCAGTAGGTCGGGTCGCAATCAGCCCCAGCATTTT.

This sequence joins TRBV12-3 or TRBV12-4 and TRBJ2-7; D remains unclear. With 3 bases removed from V and 2 bases from J, the gap between germline ends came to 8 bases. This CDR3 is 13 amino acids long. CDR3 coding DNA: TGTGCCAGCAGTTTTGGCCGTGCCTACGAGCAGTACTTC. Encoded protein: CASSFGRAYEQYF.

V is TRBV5-1 and J is TRBJ2-7; D uncertain. There are 14 residues in the CDR3. Trimming shortened V by 1 base and J by 0 bases, and 8 bases separated the two germline ends. CDR1 is SGHRS, CDR2 YFSETQ, per germline. CDR3 residues: CASSLSTGSYEQYF. The DNA for the CDR3 is TGCGCCAGCAGCTTGTCGACGGGCTCCTACGAGCAGTACTTC.

Comments on this clone: The same CDR3 can be traced to other DNA sequences in this sample. This chain links TRBV7-2 with TRBJ1-2; 9 nucleotides agree with TRBD1. The CDR3 spans 14 residues. Per the germline V gene, CDR1 is SGHTA and CDR2 is FQGNSA. V was clipped by 5 bases and J by 4 bases; unmatched bases: 5. The CDR3: CASSQTGGSYGYTF. The CDR3 DNA reads TGTGCCAGCAGCCAGACAGGGGGGAGCTATGGCTACACCTTC.

This chain joins TRBV28 and TRBJ2-7, with no clear D. Trimming took off 2 bases at V and 3 bases at J, with 5 bases between the two ends. Per the germline V gene, CDR1 is MDHEN and CDR2 is SYDVKM. CDR3 length: 12 amino acids. As DNA, the CDR3 is TGTGCCAGCAGTTTAGGCATCTACGAGCAGTACTTC. Encoded protein: CASSLGIYEQYF.

The chain combines TRBV6-7 with TRBJ2-7; maybe TRBD1 (5 bases). Being an ORF, TRBV6-7 has a function that is uncertain. CDR3 length equals 16 residues. V was cut by 6 bases and J by 0 bases, with 18 bases left in between. The CDR3 is CASSLDQGPHSYEQYF. The CDR3 DNA is TGTGCCAGCAGCCTCGATCAGGGTCCTCACTCCTACGAGCAGTACTTC.

This clone was seen repeatedly, ten times or more. This sequence joins TRBV7-2 and TRBJ1-6; D is unresolved. CDR3 length equals 15 residues. Trimming removed 1 base from V and 7 bases from J, with 11 bases in between. The V gene's germline CDR1 is SGHTA and CDR2 FQGNSA. The CDR3 spells CASSLGMGSNSPLHF. CDR3 in DNA: TGTGCCAGCAGCTTAGGGATGGGGTCGAATTCACCCCTCCACTTT.

The chain uses TRBV11-2 and TRBJ1-3; D possibly corresponds to TRBD1 (6 bases). CDR1 SGHAT and CDR2 FQNNGV come from the germline V gene. Between the trimmed V and J ends, which lost 2 bases and 4 bases, there was a span of 15 bases. The CDR3 spans 16 residues. CDR3 nucleotide sequence: TGTGCCAGCAGCTTACACCAACAGGGAACCGGAAACACCATATATTTT. It is translated as CASSLHQQGTGNTIYF.

The sample holds a few counts of this clone. The J gene is TRBJ2-2, the V gene TRBV4-2; 11 nucleotides align to TRBD1. Trimming at V came to 2 bases and at J to 4 bases, leaving 12 bases not matched to a gene. CDR3 size: 19 residues. Germline-derived CDR1 and CDR2 are LGHNA and YNFKEQ. The CDR3 sequence: CASSQFSTTGTGGTGELFF. CDR3 bases: TGTGCCAGCAGCCAATTTTCCACGACCGGGACAGGGGGCACCGGGGAGCTGTTTTTT.

The chain employs TRBV24-1 and TRBJ2-7; no definite D call. There are 11 residues in the CDR3. Looked up from germline, CDR1 is KGHDR and CDR2 is SFDVKD. V was shortened by 10 bases and J by 7 bases, with 13 bases between the two germline ends. CDR3 sequence: CATNNNGEQYF. Here the CDR3 DNA reads TGTGCCACGAATAACAACGGAGAGCAGTACTTC.

The table lists this clone with a count of one. V usage is TRBV5-1 and J usage is TRBJ2-3; TRBD2 matches at 10 bases. The CDR3 length is 18 residues. Germline V CDR1 and CDR2: SGHRS, YFSETQ. With 0 bases clipped from V and 0 bases from J, the junction kept 7 bases outside the gene matches. The CDR3 is CASSLAGTSVLSTDTQYF. Here the CDR3 DNA reads TGCGCCAGCAGCTTGGCGGGGACTAGCGTCTTAAGCACAGATACGCAGTATTTT.

The chain joins TRBV19 to TRBJ2-2; D gene unclear. CDR1 is LNHDA and CDR2 is SQIVND in the germline V gene (reference sequence). V dropped 4 bases and J dropped 0 bases, with 12 bases sitting between them. The CDR3 contains 16 residues. The CDR3, as DNA: TGTGCCAGTAGTAAGTGGCAACTTCCGAACACCGGGGAGCTGTTTTTT. Amino acid sequence: CASSKWQLPNTGELFF.

The rearrangement links TRBV2 to TRBJ1-2; D not certain. CDR1 and CDR2 (germline): SNHLY, FYNNEI. This CDR3 is 13 amino acids long. Trimming stripped 1 base from V and 3 bases from J, with 6 bases between. The CDR3 DNA sequence: TGTGCCAGCAGTGAAGGGGTGTACTATGGCTACACCTTC. It translates to CASSEGVYYGYTF.